The T cell receptor beta chain under discussion was sequenced for a study of cytomegalovirus exposure and HLA in healthy donors. Turning to the study itself: About 77 million unique TCRs from HLA-typed donors made up an early data release.

Germline CDR1 reads SGHDT; CDR2 reads YYEEEE. The V and J ends lost 0 bases and 4 bases respectively, with 14 bases between them. This CDR3 comprises 15 residues. The PCR ran on 60 Vbeta and 13 Jbeta primers. The protocol was immunoSEQ multiplex PCR, while the TCRdb copy is restricted to in-frame clones and leaves out a portion. The table lists roughly 150,000 clones, around 78% of them singletons. Overall study results and limits: Further analysis, carried out later, found HLA-associated TCR beta chains more clonally expanded than equally common other chains.

About this clone itself: Its antigen is currently unknown.

Sequenced: PBMCs. The receptor was isolated from a woman in her forties in good health and CMV-seronegative. V and J are TRBV5-6 and TRBJ2-7; D perhaps matches TRBD2 (6 bases). The CDR3 is CASSLGVGSSYEQYF. The CDR3 DNA is TGTGCCAGCAGCTTGGGGGTCGGGAGTAGTTACGAGCAGTACTTC.